This T cell receptor (beta chain) is from a study of regulatory T cells in long-lasting Graves disease. In its sample, this clonotype was seen many times. Time point in this sample: newly diagnosed GD, antithyroid drugs for less than 3 months. After RNA was extracted from PBMCs, the TCR library was made from it. In building TCR beta libraries, iRepertoire HTBI primers were used together with Arm-PCR of CDR3 regions. TCRdb re-called the multiplex PCR reads through MiXCR, storing one row per CDR3 protein. Seen here are hundreds of thousands of distinct CDR3 sequences, under 20% observed once, and the top ten hold 15% to 20%. These sequences were also reported in another study, on T cells in Graves' hyperthyroidism and ophthalmopathy. Turning to that study: Graves' hyperthyroidism qualified as stable when ophthalmopathy did not progress within 18 months.

This clonotype originated in a woman in her 30s with Graves disease. This specimen was peripheral blood mononuclear cells (PBMCs), taken at new diagnosis, from a patient treated with antithyroid drugs.

In DNA, the CDR3 is TGTGCCAGTAACCGGGGAGGCCTCGAGACCCAGTACTTC. Translating gives CASNRGGLETQYF. The chain links TRBV6-1 to TRBJ2-5, with D tentatively TRBD2 (6 bases). Trimming removed 9 bases from V and 5 bases from J, with 16 bases in between. The CDR3 contains 13 residues. The germline V gene encodes CDR1 MNHNS and CDR2 SASEGT.